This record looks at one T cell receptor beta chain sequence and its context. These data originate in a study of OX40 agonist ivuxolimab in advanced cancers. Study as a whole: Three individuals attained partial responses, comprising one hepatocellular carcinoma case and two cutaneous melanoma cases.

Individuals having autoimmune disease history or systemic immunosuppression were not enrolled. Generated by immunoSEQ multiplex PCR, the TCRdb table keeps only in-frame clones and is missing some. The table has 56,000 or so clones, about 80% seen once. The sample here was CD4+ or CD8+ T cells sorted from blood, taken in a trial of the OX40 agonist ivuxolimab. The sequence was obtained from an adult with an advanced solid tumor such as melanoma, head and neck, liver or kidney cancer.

For the CDR3, the DNA is TGTGCCAGTAGTATAAAGGAGATGAACACTGAAGCTTTCTTT. Its protein is CASSIKEMNTEAFF. The V call is TRBV19, the J call TRBJ1-1; D remains ambiguous. This CDR3 region has 14 residues. Germline-derived CDR1 and CDR2 are LNHDA and SQIVND (reference sequence). Between the trimmed V and J ends, which lost 2 bases and 0 bases, there was a span of 7 bases.